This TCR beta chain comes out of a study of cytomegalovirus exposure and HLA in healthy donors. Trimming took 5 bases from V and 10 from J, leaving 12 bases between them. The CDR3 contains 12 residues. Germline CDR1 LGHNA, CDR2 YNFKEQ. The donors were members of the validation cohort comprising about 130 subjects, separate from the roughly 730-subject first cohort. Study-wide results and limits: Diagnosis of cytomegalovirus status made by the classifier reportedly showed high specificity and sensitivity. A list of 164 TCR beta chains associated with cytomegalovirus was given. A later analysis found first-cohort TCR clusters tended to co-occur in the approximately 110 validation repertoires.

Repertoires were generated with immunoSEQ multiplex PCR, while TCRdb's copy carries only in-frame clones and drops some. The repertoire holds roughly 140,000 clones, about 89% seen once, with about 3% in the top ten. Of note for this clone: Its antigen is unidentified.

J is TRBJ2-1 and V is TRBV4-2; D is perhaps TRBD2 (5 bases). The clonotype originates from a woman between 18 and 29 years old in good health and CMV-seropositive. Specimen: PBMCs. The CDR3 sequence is CASSLNPGEQFF. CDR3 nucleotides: TGTGCCAGCAGCTTAAACCCGGGGGAGCAGTTCTTC.